The clone carrying this T cell receptor beta chain was seen at least ten times. Its antigen is unknown. The CDR3 has 18 residues. V shed 1 base and J 5 bases; nucleotides not matched to a gene: 11. The germline gives CDR1 LGHNA, CDR2 YSLEER. The data derive from a study of T cells after yellow fever vaccination. Study findings and constraints: Primary-vaccination clones mostly resurfaced post-booster (around 95% CD4, roughly 87% CD8). FACS-sorted repertoires might harbor abundant contaminating clonotypes from the bulk population. Among all clonotypes, a small share was observed in both CD4 and CD8 compartments.

The TCR cDNA carried a universal primer site and UMIs from 5'RACE template switching. One entry per CDR3 protein results from TCRdb running MiXCR on the 5' RACE reads. This table holds about 220,000 distinct CDR3 sequences, around 3.1% found once. The receptor's source is a man between 18 and 35 years old who received the YFV17D yellow fever vaccine. This specimen consisted of CD4+ T cells sorted from PBMCs, obtained 10 days after the yellow fever booster vaccination. V usage is TRBV4-3 and J usage is TRBJ2-5, with 12 bases identical to TRBD2. CDR3 amino acids: CASSQGQLAGGLRETQYF. The CDR3 coding sequence is TGCGCCAGCAGCCAAGGTCAACTAGCGGGGGGCTTGAGGGAGACCCAGTACTTC.